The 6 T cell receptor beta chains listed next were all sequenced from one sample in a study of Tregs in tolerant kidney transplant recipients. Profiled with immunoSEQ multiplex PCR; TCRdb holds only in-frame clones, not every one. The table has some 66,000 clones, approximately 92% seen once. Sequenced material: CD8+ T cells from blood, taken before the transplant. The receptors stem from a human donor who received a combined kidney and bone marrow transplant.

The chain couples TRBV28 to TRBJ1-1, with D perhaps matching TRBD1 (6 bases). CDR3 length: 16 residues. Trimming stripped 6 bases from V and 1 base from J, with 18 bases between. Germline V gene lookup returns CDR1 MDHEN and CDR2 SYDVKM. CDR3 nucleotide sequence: TGTGCCAGCAGCCAGCCCTTTGGGACAAAGAACACTGAAGCTTTCTTT. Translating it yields CASSQPFGTKNTEAFF.

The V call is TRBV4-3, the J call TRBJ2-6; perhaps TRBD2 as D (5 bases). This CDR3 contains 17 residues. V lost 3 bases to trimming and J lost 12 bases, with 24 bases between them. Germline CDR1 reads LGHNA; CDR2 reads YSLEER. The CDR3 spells CASSQKTGIGYGSVLTF. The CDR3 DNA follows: TGCGCCAGCAGCCAGAAGACCGGGATAGGGTATGGTAGCGTCCTGACTTTC.

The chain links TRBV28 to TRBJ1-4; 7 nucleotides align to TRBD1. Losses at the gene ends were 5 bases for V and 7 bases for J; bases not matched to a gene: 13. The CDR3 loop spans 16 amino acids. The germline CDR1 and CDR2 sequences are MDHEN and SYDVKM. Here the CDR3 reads CASSADRPTKAEKLFF. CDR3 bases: TGTGCCAGCAGTGCGGACAGGCCCACGAAGGCTGAAAAACTGTTTTTT.

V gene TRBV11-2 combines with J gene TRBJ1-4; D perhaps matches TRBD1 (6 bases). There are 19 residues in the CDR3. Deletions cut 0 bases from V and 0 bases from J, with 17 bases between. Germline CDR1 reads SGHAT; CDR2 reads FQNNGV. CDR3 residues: CASSLEPPDRPATNEKLFF. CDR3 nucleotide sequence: TGTGCCAGCAGCTTAGAGCCACCAGACAGGCCTGCAACTAATGAAAAACTGTTTTTT.

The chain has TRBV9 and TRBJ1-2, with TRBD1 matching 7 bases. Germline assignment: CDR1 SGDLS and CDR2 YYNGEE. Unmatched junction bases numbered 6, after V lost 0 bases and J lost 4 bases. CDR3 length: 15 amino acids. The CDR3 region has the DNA TGTGCCAGCAGCGTAGGAGGGGACAGTATCTATGGCTACACCTTC. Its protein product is CASSVGGDSIYGYTF. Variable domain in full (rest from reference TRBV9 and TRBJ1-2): DSGVTQTPKHLITATGQRVTLRCSPRSGDLSVYWYQQSLDQGLQFLIQYYNGEERAKGNILERFSAQQFPDLHSELNLSSLELGDSALYFCASSVGGDSIYGYTFGSGTRLTVV.

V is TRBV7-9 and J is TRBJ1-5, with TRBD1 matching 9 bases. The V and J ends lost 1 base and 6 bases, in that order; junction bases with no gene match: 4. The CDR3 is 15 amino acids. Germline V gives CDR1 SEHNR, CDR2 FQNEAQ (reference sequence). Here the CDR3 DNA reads TGTGCCAGCAGCTTAGACGGACAGGGGAGTCAGCCCCAGCATTTT. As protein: CASSLDGQGSQPQHF.